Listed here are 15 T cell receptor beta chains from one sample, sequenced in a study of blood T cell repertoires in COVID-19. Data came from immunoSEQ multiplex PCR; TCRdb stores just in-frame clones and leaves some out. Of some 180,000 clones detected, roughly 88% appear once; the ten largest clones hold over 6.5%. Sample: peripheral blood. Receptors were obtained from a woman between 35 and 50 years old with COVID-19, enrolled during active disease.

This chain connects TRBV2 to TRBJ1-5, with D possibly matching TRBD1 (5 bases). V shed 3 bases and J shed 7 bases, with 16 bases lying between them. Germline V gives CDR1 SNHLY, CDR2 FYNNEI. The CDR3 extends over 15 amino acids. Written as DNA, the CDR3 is TGTGCCAGCAGTGATCCGTTGCAGGGCAGACAGCCCCAGCATTTT. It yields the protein CASSDPLQGRQPQHF.

This CDR3 is CASGEGMVSQPQHF. CDR3 nucleotides: TGTGCCAGCGGGGAGGGGATGGTTTCTCAGCCCCAGCATTTT. This chain uses TRBV7-9 with TRBJ1-5, with a tentative D call TRBD1 (5 bases). This CDR3 has 14 amino acids. V lost 8 bases and J 6 bases, leaving 17 bases between the germline ends. In germline, CDR1 is SEHNR, CDR2 FQNEAQ (reference sequence).

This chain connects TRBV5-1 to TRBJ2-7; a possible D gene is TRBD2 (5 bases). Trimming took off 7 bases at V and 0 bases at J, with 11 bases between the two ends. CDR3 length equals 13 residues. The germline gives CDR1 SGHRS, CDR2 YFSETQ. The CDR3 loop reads CASGELGSYEQYF. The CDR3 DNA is TGCGCCAGCGGTGAACTAGGCTCCTACGAGCAGTACTTC. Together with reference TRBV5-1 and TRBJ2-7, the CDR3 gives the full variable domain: KAGVTQTPRYLIKTRGQQVTLSCSPISGHRSVSWYQQTPGQGLQFLFEYFSETQRNKGNFPGRFSGRQFSNSRSEMNVSTLELGDSALYLCASGELGSYEQYFGPGTRLTVT.

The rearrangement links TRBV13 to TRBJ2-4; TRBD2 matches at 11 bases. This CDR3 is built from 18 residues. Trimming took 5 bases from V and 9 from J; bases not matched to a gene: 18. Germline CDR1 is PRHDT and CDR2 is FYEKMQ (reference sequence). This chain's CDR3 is CASSLLPTSGGERGIQYF. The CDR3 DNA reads TGTGCCAGCAGCCTATTACCCACTAGCGGGGGAGAAAGGGGCATTCAGTACTTC.

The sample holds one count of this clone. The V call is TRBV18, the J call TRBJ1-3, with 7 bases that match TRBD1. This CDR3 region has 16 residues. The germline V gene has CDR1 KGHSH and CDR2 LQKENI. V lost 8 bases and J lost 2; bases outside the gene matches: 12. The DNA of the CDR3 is TGTGCCAGCCCAGGGATAACTCAGGGGGCTGGAAACACCATATATTTT. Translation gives CASPGITQGAGNTIYF.

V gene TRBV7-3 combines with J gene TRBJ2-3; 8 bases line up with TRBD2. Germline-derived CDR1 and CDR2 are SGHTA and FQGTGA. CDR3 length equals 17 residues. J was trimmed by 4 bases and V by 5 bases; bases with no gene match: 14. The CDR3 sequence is CASSLSLRTSPPDTQYF. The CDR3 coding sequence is TGTGCCAGCAGCCTTTCCCTCCGGACTAGCCCGCCAGATACGCAGTATTTT.

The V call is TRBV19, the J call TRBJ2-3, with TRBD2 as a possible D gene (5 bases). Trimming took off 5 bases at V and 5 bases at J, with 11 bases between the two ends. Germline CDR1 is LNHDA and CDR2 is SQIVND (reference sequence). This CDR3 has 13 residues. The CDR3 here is CASSDTRRDTQYF. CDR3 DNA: TGTGCCAGTAGTGATACTAGACGAGATACGCAGTATTTT.

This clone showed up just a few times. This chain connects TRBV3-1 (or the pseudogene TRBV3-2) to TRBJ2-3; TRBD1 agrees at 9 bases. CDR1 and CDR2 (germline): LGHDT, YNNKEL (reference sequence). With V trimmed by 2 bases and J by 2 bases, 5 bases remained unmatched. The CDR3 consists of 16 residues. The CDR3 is CASSQPRDRATDTQYF. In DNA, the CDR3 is TGTGCCAGCAGCCAACCCCGGGACAGGGCCACAGATACGCAGTATTTT.

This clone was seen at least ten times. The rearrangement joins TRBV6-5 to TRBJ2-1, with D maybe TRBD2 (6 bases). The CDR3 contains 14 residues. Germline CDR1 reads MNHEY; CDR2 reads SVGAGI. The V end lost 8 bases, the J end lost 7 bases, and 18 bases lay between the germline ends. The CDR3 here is CASCRDSVLNEQFF. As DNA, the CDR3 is TGTGCCAGCTGCCGGGACTCAGTATTGAATGAGCAGTTCTTC.

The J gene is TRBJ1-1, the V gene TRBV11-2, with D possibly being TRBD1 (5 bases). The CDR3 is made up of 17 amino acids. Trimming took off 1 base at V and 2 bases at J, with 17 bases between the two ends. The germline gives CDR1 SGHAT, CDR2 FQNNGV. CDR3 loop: CASSLVLGRTRNTEAFF. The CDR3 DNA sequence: TGTGCCAGCAGCTTAGTACTCGGACGGACACGAAACACTGAAGCTTTCTTT.

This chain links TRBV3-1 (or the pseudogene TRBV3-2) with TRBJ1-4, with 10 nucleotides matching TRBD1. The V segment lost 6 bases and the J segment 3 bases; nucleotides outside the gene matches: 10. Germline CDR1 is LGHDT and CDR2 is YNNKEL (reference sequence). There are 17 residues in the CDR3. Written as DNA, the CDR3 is TGTGCCAGCAGTCGACAGGGGGCGGGGAGGTCTAATGAAAAACTGTTTTTT. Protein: CASSRQGAGRSNEKLFF.

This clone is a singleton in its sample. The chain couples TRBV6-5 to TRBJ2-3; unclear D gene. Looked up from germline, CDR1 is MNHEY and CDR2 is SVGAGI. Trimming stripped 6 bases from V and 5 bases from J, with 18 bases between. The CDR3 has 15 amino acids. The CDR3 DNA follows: TGTGCCAGCAGAAGCCCTCCCCTCCGAGGAGATACGCAGTATTTT. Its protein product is CASRSPPLRGDTQYF.

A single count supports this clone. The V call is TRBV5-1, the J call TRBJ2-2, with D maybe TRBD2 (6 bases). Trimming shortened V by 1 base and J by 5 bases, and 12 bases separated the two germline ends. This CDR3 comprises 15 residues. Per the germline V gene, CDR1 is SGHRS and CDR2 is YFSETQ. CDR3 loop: CASSLFSGPTGELFF. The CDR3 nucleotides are TGCGCCAGCAGCTTGTTCAGCGGGCCGACCGGGGAGCTGTTTTTT.

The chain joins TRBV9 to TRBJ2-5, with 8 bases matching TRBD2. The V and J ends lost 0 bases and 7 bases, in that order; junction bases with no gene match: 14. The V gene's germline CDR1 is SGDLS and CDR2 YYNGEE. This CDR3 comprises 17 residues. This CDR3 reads CASSVATASGGPGTQYF. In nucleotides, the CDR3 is TGTGCCAGCAGCGTAGCTACCGCTTCGGGAGGGCCCGGGACCCAGTACTTC. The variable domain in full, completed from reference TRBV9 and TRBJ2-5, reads DSGVTQTPKHLITATGQRVTLRCSPRSGDLSVYWYQQSLDQGLQFLIQYYNGEERAKGNILERFSAQQFPDLHSELNLSSLELGDSALYFCASSVATASGGPGTQYFGPGTRLLVL.

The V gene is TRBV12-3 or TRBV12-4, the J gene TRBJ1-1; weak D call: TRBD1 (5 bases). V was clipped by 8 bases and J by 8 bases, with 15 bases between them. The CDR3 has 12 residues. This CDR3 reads CASDRLGNEAFF. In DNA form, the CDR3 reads TGTGCCAGCGACAGACTGGGCAACGAAGCTTTCTTT.